This TCR beta chain was sequenced for a study of OX40 agonist ivuxolimab in advanced cancers. Notes on the research overall: Ivuxolimab, which targeted the costimulatory receptor OX40 (CD134), was an agonistic, fully human IgG2 monoclonal antibody. Of the approximately 53 patients in dose escalation, approximately 20 had hepatocellular carcinoma, about 15 had melanoma, 9 had renal cell carcinoma and 9 had head and neck cancer. The paper covers the monotherapy dose-escalation part of the phase I ivuxolimab trial, which included N ≈ 57 patients. Intravenous ivuxolimab was administered to patients every 2 weeks at six dose levels: 0.01, 0.1, 0.3, 1.5, 3 and 10 mg/kg. Prior anti-PD-1, anti-PD-L1 or anti-CTLA-4 therapy was permitted, and approximately 41% of dose-escalation patients had received checkpoint inhibitors. Peripheral TCRbeta sequencing aimed to test whether ivuxolimab altered TCR sequence diversity and caused clonal T-cell expansion. In the dose-escalation cohort, 82.7% of patients were male, and the mean age was around 65 years with a range of roughly 20 to 79. Partial responses were achieved by three dose-escalation patients, of whom one had hepatocellular carcinoma and two had cutaneous melanoma.

Genomic DNA was extracted from sorted cells for sequencing of the TCRbeta CDR3 region. The immunoSEQ Assay was used for sequencing of TCRbeta CDR3 regions. The table was pulled from immuneACCESS by TCRdb, which kept in-frame rearrangements only. Such tables lose some clones; where checked, under half of the loss comes from unresolved V genes, and the rest has no known cause. A total of about 100,000 clones appear in this sample, under 95% of them only once. The ten largest clones capture approximately 0.58% of the sample. On the study overall, not on this receptor specifically: The antigen specificity of the peripheral T cells that underwent clonal expansion was not determined. After ivuxolimab, expanded clones were on average more numerous among CD8+ T cells than among CD4+ T cells. At doses from 0.1 to 3.0 mg/kg, clonal expansion was seen in both CD4+ and CD8+ blood T cells between baseline and week 6. In the 0.1-3.0 mg/kg groups, partial responders were among the patients with the lowest normalized peripheral clonal expansion, particularly in CD8+ T cells. Low levels of normalized T-cell clonal expansion were also seen in some nonresponding patients.

The trial excluded patients who had a history of autoimmune disease or who were on systemic immunosuppression. In every dose cohort, peripheral blood was drawn for TCR sequencing at baseline, cycle 4 day 1, and cycle 7 day 1. Samples were obtained from an open-label, multicenter, first-in-human phase I dose-escalation trial of ivuxolimab. Adults with locally advanced or metastatic head and neck squamous cell, hepatocellular, melanoma or renal cell carcinoma were enrolled in the trial. Before TCR sequencing, CD4+ and CD8+ T cells were separately sorted from peripheral blood. Relative to germline, V is 2 bases shorter and J is 0 bases shorter, with 11 bases between their ends. As encoded in the germline V gene (reference sequence), CDR1 is GTSNPN while CDR2 is SVGIG. Its CDR3 holds 16 amino acids, cysteine through phenylalanine. Only the CDR3 part of the read is kept: 48 bases, read in frame from the first base.

As to this clone: Its antigen target is currently unknown. No base-level quality is on record; no much larger clone is a single base apart.

This clonotype originated in an adult with an advanced solid tumor such as melanoma, head and neck, liver or kidney cancer. This chain is built from TRBV30 and TRBJ2-6, with the D gene call left open. The source was CD4+ or CD8+ T cells sorted from blood, collected in a trial of the OX40 agonist ivuxolimab. This receptor has the CDR3 CAWSKWVSSGANVLTF. The DNA sequence is TGTGCCTGGAGTAAGTGGGTTAGCTCTGGGGCCAACGTCCTGACTTTC.